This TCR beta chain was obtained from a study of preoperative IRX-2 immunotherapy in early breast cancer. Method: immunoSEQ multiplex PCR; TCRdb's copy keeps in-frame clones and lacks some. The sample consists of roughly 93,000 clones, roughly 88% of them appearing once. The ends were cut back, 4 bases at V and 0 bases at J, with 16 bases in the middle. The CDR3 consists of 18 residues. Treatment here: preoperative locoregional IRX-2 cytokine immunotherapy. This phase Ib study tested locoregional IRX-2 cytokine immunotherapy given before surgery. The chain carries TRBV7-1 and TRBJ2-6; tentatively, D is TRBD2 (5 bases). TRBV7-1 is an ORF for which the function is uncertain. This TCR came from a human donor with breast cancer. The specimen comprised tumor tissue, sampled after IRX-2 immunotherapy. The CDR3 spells CASSFPGLGSSGANVLTF. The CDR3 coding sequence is TGTGCCAGCAGCTTCCCCGGACTGGGAAGCTCTGGGGCCAACGTCCTGACTTTC.